A single sample is the source of the 32 T cell receptor beta chains below, sequenced in a study of OX40 agonist ivuxolimab in advanced cancers. Produced via immunoSEQ multiplex PCR; TCRdb's table is partial and in-frame only. The sample has roughly 70,000 clones; almost 85% are singletons. The sample here was CD4+ or CD8+ T cells sorted from blood, taken in a trial of the OX40 agonist ivuxolimab. The receptors were sampled from an adult with an advanced solid tumor such as melanoma, head and neck, liver or kidney cancer.

This chain connects TRBV4-3 to TRBJ2-1; D remains ambiguous. The V and J ends lost 4 bases and 0 bases respectively, with 19 bases between them. From germline, CDR1 is LGHNA and CDR2 YSLEER. The CDR3 totals 18 residues. CDR3 coding DNA: TGCGCCAGCAGCCGCCTAAGCAAAGGCAGGAGCTCCTACAATGAGCAGTTCTTC. It yields the protein CASSRLSKGRSSYNEQFF.

The gene calls are TRBV6-5 and TRBJ2-1; 8 positions match TRBD2. V lost 0 bases and J lost 8; bases outside the gene matches: 9. CDR1 is MNHEY, CDR2 SVGAGI, per germline. The CDR3 covers 16 residues. CDR3 residues: CASSYSDIAGFDEQFF. For the CDR3, the DNA is TGTGCCAGCAGTTACTCCGATATAGCGGGATTCGATGAGCAGTTCTTC.

The chain is built from TRBV9 and TRBJ1-2; 8 bases line up with TRBD1. The length of the CDR3 is 14 residues. V shed 0 bases, J shed 6 bases, and the junction held 4 bases outside the gene matches. Germline V gene sequence: CDR1 SGDLS, CDR2 YYNGEE. This chain's CDR3 is CASSVGTGRDGYTF. In DNA, the CDR3 is TGTGCCAGCAGCGTAGGGACAGGGCGCGATGGCTACACCTTC.

This rearrangement joins TRBV11-3 to TRBJ2-7; weak D call: TRBD1 (6 bases). Per the germline V gene, CDR1 is SGHNT and CDR2 is YENEEA. The CDR3 loop spans 13 amino acids. Trimming shortened V by 5 bases and J by 2 bases, and 10 bases separated the two germline ends. The CDR3 DNA reads TGTGCCAGCAGCCGAGAGGGGGCCTACGAGCAGTACTTC. As protein: CASSREGAYEQYF.

This clone was seen only once. This chain joins TRBV7-9 and TRBJ2-3, with TRBD2 matching over 9 bases. Germline assignment: CDR1 SEHNR and CDR2 FQNEAQ (reference sequence). The CDR3 extends over 18 amino acids. V lost 5 bases and J lost 0; bases outside the gene matches: 12. CDR3 nucleotide sequence: TGTGCCAGCAGCCGGACTAGCGAACTGGCTTCTAGCACAGATACGCAGTATTTT. It yields the protein CASSRTSELASSTDTQYF.

The gene calls are TRBV19 and TRBJ1-2, with D possibly TRBD1 on 5 matching bases. The V and J ends lost 6 bases and 2 bases respectively, with 19 bases between them. This CDR3 has 16 amino acids. Looked up from germline, CDR1 is LNHDA and CDR2 is SQIVND (reference sequence). CDR3 in DNA: TGTGCCAGTAGATTCCTTGCCGGGACGCCCAACTATGGCTACACCTTC. Translation: CASRFLAGTPNYGYTF.

V is TRBV7-6 and J is TRBJ2-3, with D maybe TRBD2 (6 bases). The CDR3 spans 16 residues. Germline V gene lookup returns CDR1 SGHVS and CDR2 FNYEAQ. Trimming removed 1 base at V and 1 base at J, with 12 bases between. The CDR3 DNA is TGTGCCAGCAGCTTAGGGGTTGCTAGCGGCACAGATACGCAGTATTTT. Translated, it gives CASSLGVASGTDTQYF.

The chain links TRBV5-1 to TRBJ2-2; TRBD2 is a possible D gene (5 bases). This CDR3 is 15 amino acids long. V dropped 1 base and J dropped 4 bases, with 11 bases sitting between them. CDR1 and CDR2 (germline): SGHRS, YFSETQ. CDR3 sequence reads: CASSLLLEGTGELFF. Written as DNA, the CDR3 is TGCGCCAGCAGCTTGCTCCTAGAGGGCACCGGGGAGCTGTTTTTT. The complete variable domain, with remaining parts taken from reference TRBV5-1 and TRBJ2-2, reads KAGVTQTPRYLIKTRGQQVTLSCSPISGHRSVSWYQQTPGQGLQFLFEYFSETQRNKGNFPGRFSGRQFSNSRSEMNVSTLELGDSALYLCASSLLLEGTGELFFGEGSRLTVL.

This chain joins TRBV6-6 and TRBJ2-7; D ambiguous. The V gene's germline CDR1 is MNHNY and CDR2 SVGAGI (reference sequence). Trimming took off 3 bases at V and 7 bases at J, with 16 bases between the two ends. The CDR3 has 14 amino acids. The CDR3: CASSYNFPTREQYF. The DNA of the CDR3 is TGTGCCAGCAGTTATAACTTCCCGACGCGGGAGCAGTACTTC.

The V call is TRBV2, the J call TRBJ2-7; no clear D. This CDR3 region has 12 residues. Germline V gives CDR1 SNHLY, CDR2 FYNNEI. V was cut by 3 bases and J by 2 bases, with 5 bases left in between. CDR3 DNA: TGTGCCAGCAGTGAGAGAACCTACGAGCAGTACTTC. Translating gives CASSERTYEQYF. Full variable domain (outside the CDR3, taken from reference TRBV2 and TRBJ2-7): EPEVTQTPSHQVTQMGQEVILRCVPISNHLYFYWYRQILGQKVEFLVSFYNNEISEKSEIFDDQFSVERPDGSNFTLKIRSTKLEDSAMYFCASSERTYEQYFGPGTRLTVT.

This clone was seen more than once but under ten times. The genes are TRBV19 and TRBJ2-5; 7 positions match TRBD1. Germline V gives CDR1 LNHDA, CDR2 SQIVND (reference sequence). This CDR3 has 14 residues. Losses at the gene ends were 3 bases for V and 5 bases for J; bases not matched to a gene: 6. CDR3 sequence: CASSINRGKETQYF. Written as DNA, the CDR3 is TGTGCCAGTAGTATTAACAGGGGTAAGGAGACCCAGTACTTC. The full variable domain, its missing parts supplied by reference TRBV19 and TRBJ2-5, is DGGITQSPKYLFRKEGQNVTLSCEQNLNHDAMYWYRQDPGQGLRLIYYSQIVNDFQKGDIAEGYSVSREKKESFPLTVTSAQKNPTAFYLCASSINRGKETQYFGPGTRLLVL.

This chain links TRBV7-9 with TRBJ2-3; TRBD1 might be the D (5 bases). Germline-derived CDR1 and CDR2 are SEHNR and FQNEAQ (reference sequence). Trimming took off 2 bases at V and 0 bases at J, with 9 bases between the two ends. The CDR3 is 15 amino acids. The CDR3 DNA follows: TGTGCCAGCAGCTTAAGGGGTGTTAGCACAGATACGCAGTATTTT. It codes for CASSLRGVSTDTQYF.

The chain couples TRBV6-6 to TRBJ2-7; 8 nucleotides align to TRBD2. Germline loops: CDR1 MNHNY, CDR2 SVGAGI (reference sequence). This CDR3 has 15 residues. With 6 bases clipped from V and 0 bases from J, the junction kept 7 bases outside the gene matches. The CDR3 sequence is CASSPVAGPSYEQYF. As DNA, the CDR3 is TGTGCCAGCAGCCCCGTAGCGGGGCCCTCCTACGAGCAGTACTTC.

This sequence joins TRBV5-1 and TRBJ2-3; D is undetermined. The germline gives CDR1 SGHRS, CDR2 YFSETQ. V gave up 0 bases and J gave up 1 base, with 9 bases separating them. CDR3 length equals 15 residues. Here the CDR3 reads CASSLAWLGTDTQYF. In DNA form, the CDR3 reads TGCGCCAGCAGCTTGGCCTGGCTGGGCACAGATACGCAGTATTTT.

The gene calls are TRBV15 and TRBJ2-3, with unresolved D. Germline CDR1 LNHNV, CDR2 YYDKDF (reference sequence). V lost 1 base and J lost 5, with 4 bases in between. This CDR3 has 12 amino acids. CDR3 nucleotide sequence: TGTGCCACCAGCAGAGGAATAGATACGCAGTATTTT. Translation: CATSRGIDTQYF. Drawing the rest from reference TRBV15 and TRBJ2-3, the complete variable domain is DAMVIQNPRYQVTQFGKPVTLSCSQTLNHNVMYWYQQKSSQAPKLLFHYYDKDFNNEADTPDNFQSRRPNTSFCFLDIRSPGLGDTAMYLCATSRGIDTQYFGPGTRLTVL.

V is TRBV7-9 and J is TRBJ2-1, with 10 bases that match TRBD2. The germline V gene has CDR1 SEHNR and CDR2 FQNEAQ (reference sequence). J gave up 2 bases and V 5 bases, and 12 bases lay outside the gene matches. The CDR3 contains 18 residues. The CDR3 is CASSPRVLAGAPYNEQFF. CDR3 sequence (DNA): TGTGCCAGCAGCCCCCGCGTCCTAGCGGGAGCCCCCTACAATGAGCAGTTCTTC. Looking up the rest from reference TRBV7-9 and TRBJ2-1 gives the full variable domain: DTGVSQNPRHKITKRGQNVTFRCDPISEHNRLYWYRQTLGQGPEFLTYFQNEAQLEKSRLLSDRFSAERPKGSFSTLEIQRTEQGDSAMYLCASSPRVLAGAPYNEQFFGPGTRLTVL.

The chain combines TRBV7-2 with TRBJ1-2; no reliable D call. Trimming took 1 base from V and 5 from J, leaving 14 bases between them. Per the germline V gene, CDR1 is SGHTA and CDR2 is FQGNSA. This CDR3 comprises 15 residues. For the CDR3, the DNA is TGTGCCAGCAGCTTAGTTGAGGGTAAAGCGTATGGCTACACCTTC. It yields the protein CASSLVEGKAYGYTF.

The genes are TRBV25-1 and TRBJ1-1; D is ambiguous. The length of the CDR3 is 14 residues. Trimming shortened V by 2 bases and J by 1 base, and 8 bases separated the two germline ends. The germline V gene has CDR1 MGHDK and CDR2 SYGVNS. This chain's CDR3 is CASSEGGENTEAFF. The CDR3 nucleotides are TGTGCCAGCAGTGAAGGCGGTGAGAACACTGAAGCTTTCTTT. The full variable domain, in which reference TRBV25-1 and TRBJ1-1 provide the parts outside the CDR3, is EADIYQTPRYLVIGTGKKITLECSQTMGHDKMYWYQQDPGMELHLIHYSYGVNSTEKGDLSSESTVSRIRTEHFPLTLESARPSHTSQYLCASSEGGENTEAFFGQGTRLTVV.

The rearrangement links TRBV5-1 to TRBJ2-1; 7 nucleotides line up with TRBD2. CDR1 is SGHRS, CDR2 YFSETQ, per germline. With V trimmed by 5 bases and J by 8 bases, 10 bases remained unmatched. The CDR3 covers 14 residues. CDR3 in DNA: TGCGCCAGCAGTCCCATTGGCGGGGGTGATGAGCAGTTCTTC. The encoded protein is CASSPIGGGDEQFF.

CDR3 nucleotide sequence: TGTGCCAGCAGTTTTTCCGGGTCCAAAAACATTCAGTACTTC. Encoded protein: CASSFSGSKNIQYF. The V and J genes are TRBV28 and TRBJ2-4, with no clear D. The ends were cut back, 3 bases at V and 2 bases at J, with 8 bases in the middle. CDR3 length: 14 amino acids. Germline assignment: CDR1 MDHEN and CDR2 SYDVKM.

V gene TRBV6-5 combines with J gene TRBJ2-1, with D uncertain. CDR3 size: 15 residues. The V and J ends lost 6 bases and 5 bases respectively, with 17 bases between them. Germline values: CDR1 MNHEY, CDR2 SVGAGI. The CDR3 here is CASRPLNRKDNEQFF. The CDR3 DNA reads as TGTGCCAGCAGGCCCCTCAACCGGAAAGACAATGAGCAGTTCTTC.

This chain connects TRBV5-4 to TRBJ1-6; D uncertain. This CDR3 region has 12 residues. Germline-derived CDR1 and CDR2 are SGHNT and YYREEE (reference sequence). Trimming pared 2 bases from V and 3 bases from J, leaving 0 bases between. The CDR3: CASSFYNSPLHF. The CDR3 region has the DNA TGTGCCAGCAGCTTCTATAATTCACCCCTCCACTTT.

As regards this clone: At one boundary the junction diverges from the germline segment, which might be a read error. The rearrangement joins TRBV7-7 to TRBJ2-6; D perhaps matches TRBD1 (6 bases). This CDR3 is 16 amino acids long. Germline V gene sequence: CDR1 SSHAT, CDR2 FNYEAQ (reference sequence). Here the CDR3 reads CASNPIQGSGANVLTF. CDR3 bases: TGTGCTAGCAACCCCATCCAGGGGTCTGGGGCCAACGTCCTGACTTTC. The variable domain in full, with the rest retrieved from reference TRBV7-7 and TRBJ2-6, is GAGVSQSPRYKVTKRGQDVTLRCDPISSHATLYWYQQALGQGPEFLTYFNYEAQPDKSGLPSDRFSAERPEGSISTLTIQRTEQRDSAMYRCASNPIQGSGANVLTFGAGSRLTVL.

As concerns this clone: Compared with germline, one end of the junction differs, possibly owing to a read error. The gene calls are TRBV7-2 and TRBJ1-5; 8 nucleotides line up with TRBD1. CDR3 size: 12 residues. Germline lookup yields CDR1 SGHTA and CDR2 FQGNSA. The CDR3 is CASSLGDRHLLF. For the CDR3, the DNA is TGTGCCAGCAGCTTAGGGGACAGGCACCTCCTTTTT. The full variable domain, completed using reference TRBV7-2 and TRBJ1-5, is GAGVSQSPSNKVTEKGKDVELRCDPISGHTALYWYRQSLGQGLEFLIYFQGNSAPDKSGLPSDRFSAERTGGSVSTLTIQRTQQEDSAVYLCASSLGDRHLLFGDGTRLSIL.

Only one count was recorded for this clone. The chain couples TRBV2 to TRBJ1-1; no firm D call. The germline V gene encodes CDR1 SNHLY and CDR2 FYNNEI. The CDR3 contains 11 residues. V was trimmed by 5 bases and J by 3 bases, leaving 4 bases between them. CDR3: CASSTDTEAFF. CDR3 coding DNA: TGTGCCAGCAGTACGGACACTGAAGCTTTCTTT.

This chain links TRBV28 with TRBJ1-2, with D uncertain. The CDR3 runs to 15 residues. Germline V gene sequence: CDR1 MDHEN, CDR2 SYDVKM. Trimming took off 8 bases at V and 1 base at J, with 17 bases between the two ends. DNA of the CDR3: TGTGCCAGCGTCCGGGCCCCACTTTATAACTATGGCTACACCTTC. Its translation: CASVRAPLYNYGYTF.

CDR3: CASSLGTRLFDEQFF. The CDR3 nucleotides read TGCGCCAGCAGCTTGGGGACTAGACTATTTGATGAGCAGTTCTTC. The chain is built from TRBV5-1 and TRBJ2-1; 7 nucleotides agree with TRBD2. The germline gives CDR1 SGHRS, CDR2 YFSETQ. The CDR3 covers 15 residues. V was pared by 0 bases and J by 8 bases, with 8 bases of the junction left unmatched.

This chain joins TRBV7-9 and TRBJ1-2; TRBD1 matches 10 bases. CDR1 is SEHNR and CDR2 is FQNEAQ in the germline V gene (reference sequence). Trimming at V came to 5 bases and at J to 6 bases, leaving 6 bases not matched to a gene. The CDR3 extends over 14 amino acids. CDR3 DNA sequence: TGTGCCAGCAGCCCGGGACAGGGGCTGGATGGCTACACCTTC. This translates into CASSPGQGLDGYTF.

This clone was detected once. The chain combines TRBV15 with TRBJ2-5; D possibly corresponds to TRBD2 (6 bases). Germline loops: CDR1 LNHNV, CDR2 YYDKDF (reference sequence). The germline V and J ends were trimmed by 1 base and 9 bases, with 12 bases remaining between them. CDR3 size: 13 residues. CDR3 sequence: CATSRGDFEAQYF. CDR3 coding DNA: TGTGCCACCAGCAGAGGGGACTTCGAGGCCCAGTACTTC.

The chain links TRBV10-3 to TRBJ2-3; a weak D match, TRBD1 (6 bases). Per the germline V gene, CDR1 is ENHRY and CDR2 is SYGVKD. V was pared by 6 bases and J by 0 bases, with 10 bases between. The CDR3 length is 14 residues. The CDR3 bases are TGTGCCATCAGAGGACAGCAAAGCACAGATACGCAGTATTTT. Residues: CAIRGQQSTDTQYF.

The rearrangement uses TRBV2 and TRBJ1-4; D may be TRBD1 (5 bases). V lost 4 bases and J 3 bases, leaving 9 bases between the germline ends. The CDR3 contains 14 residues. Germline CDR1 and CDR2: SNHLY and FYNNEI. The CDR3 nucleotides read TGTGCCAGCAGTGTCGGGACGGCTAATGAAAAACTGTTTTTT. It specifies CASSVGTANEKLFF.

This chain connects TRBV19 to TRBJ2-2, with TRBD1 as a possible D gene (6 bases). V lost 5 bases to trimming and J lost 0 bases, with 7 bases between them. This CDR3 has 14 amino acids. Germline V gene lookup returns CDR1 LNHDA and CDR2 SQIVND (reference sequence). For the CDR3, the DNA is TGTGCCAGTAGTGGGACAACGAACACCGGGGAGCTGTTTTTT. It encodes CASSGTTNTGELFF.